Listed below are T cell receptor beta chains from one sample, sequenced in a study of blood T cells in healthy people across ages. TCRdb reprocessed the 5' RACE reads with MiXCR, giving one entry per CDR3 protein. The sample lists roughly 800,000 distinct CDR3 sequences, about three fifths seen once, with roughly 22% in the top ten. Material for sequencing was blood. The receptors come from a man aged 30 to 45 in good health. Each CDR3 is given with its conserved first and last residue.

>TRBV7-9
CASSYKGETQYF
>TRBV3-1
CASSQDVRAPQHF
>TRBV20-1
CSARTAISGRRNEQFF
>TRBV30
CAWSAIRRRGQYF
>TRBV14
CASSQVAGSPLHF
>TRBV20-1
CSASYSMRGGYEQFF
>TRBV20-1
CSASLMASNYGYTF
>TRBV6-2/TRBV6-3
CASSRQLAFRETQYF
>TRBV6-1
CASSTQGQFQETQYF
>TRBV28
CASSLLSGSKRETRYF
>TRBV6-2/TRBV6-3
CASSRDATYEQYF
>TRBV6-2/TRBV6-3
CASTQPQGQETQYF
>TRBV20-1
CSAGEQGIPRFYNEQFF
>TRBV29-1
CSVVPGGEQFF
>TRBV12-3/TRBV12-4
CASSLWENTGEQYF
>TRBV28
CASGGDYEQYF
>TRBV20-1
CSAPTKGVASSYEQYF
>TRBV4-1
CASSQEDRLSGANVLTF
>TRBV4-2
CASSPGLAGVGDTQYF
>TRBV20-1
CSARGPWMGQTEAFF
>TRBV4-3
CASSPAGRYTYEQYF
>TRBV6-5
CASSYLAAKQETQYF
>TRBV27
CASSSPLAGPYNEQFF
>TRBV3-1
CASSQAGNNYGYTF
>TRBV20-1
CSAASPGDTQYF
>TRBV10-3
CAISEREGANYGYTF
>TRBV3-1
CASSQETGGPGANVLTF
>TRBV7-9
CASSALQGMNTEAFF
>TRBV28
CASRSTGGAFYGYTF
>TRBV10-3
CAISDGHSYEQYF
>TRBV29-1
CSVEEGTHEGAGETQYF
>TRBV10-3
CAISAGRGSTNEKLFF
>TRBV7-2
CASSLNFPGNTEAFF
>TRBV29-1
CSDTRDRGGGGGYTF
>TRBV6-1
CASSEALYGYEQYF
>TRBV3-1
CASSQGRQETQYF
>TRBV5-1
CASSLGISGDPYEQYF
>TRBV29-1
CSVVPFGRGSGANVLTF
>TRBV7-9
CASSLGVGTEREAFF
>TRBV27
CAIGQGGHEQYF
>TRBV20-1
CSARPKVWVSKETQYF
>TRBV21-1
CASSISDQPILNTGELFF
>TRBV6-1
CASSVDILNTEAFF
>TRBV6-2/TRBV6-3
CASSYRLAGAGEQFF
>TRBV7-2
CASSPGQGGSQPQHF
>TRBV28
CASSLIDFYEQYF
>TRBV21-1
CASSRLWGTTYEQYF
>TRBV6-4
CASSASSGTAIYGYTF
>TRBV20-1
CSAEEGETQYF
>TRBV9
CASSVVAGRSGANVLTF
>TRBV20-1
CSALHYYSYNEQFF
>TRBV6-5
CASSSRLPDVTKTDTQYF
>TRBV6-5
CTSSSYYEQYF
>TRBV7-4
CASSSWDIGETQYF
>TRBV28
CASSLSRTGGMTDTQYF
>TRBV2
CARAWSQYGYTF
>TRBV18
CASSPTGDDSPLHF
>TRBV2
CASLGTSGGAPQGTQYF
>TRBV21-1
CATARGLGETQYF